These 20 T cell receptor beta chains share one sample of origin, sequenced in a study of blood T cell repertoires in COVID-19. The data were produced by immunoSEQ multiplex PCR, yet TCRdb's version contains in-frame clones alone and is incomplete. Of about 110,000 clones listed, approximately 81% were seen once; the top ten hold around 4.2%. The sequenced material came from peripheral blood. The receptor source for this set is a human donor in a cohort sampled during active COVID-19.

The chain has TRBV19 and TRBJ1-2; perhaps TRBD1 as D (6 bases). The CDR3 is made up of 16 amino acids. The V and J ends lost 4 bases and 0 bases respectively, with 15 bases between them. Germline lookup yields CDR1 LNHDA and CDR2 SQIVND (reference sequence). Here the CDR3 DNA reads TGTGCCAGTAGTACGACCTGGAGGACAGCTAACTATGGCTACACCTTC. Its translation: CASSTTWRTANYGYTF.

The gene calls are TRBV7-2 and TRBJ2-7; D unclear. The germline V and J ends were trimmed by 1 base and 10 bases, with 8 bases remaining between them. The germline V gene encodes CDR1 SGHTA and CDR2 FQGNSA. The CDR3 totals 11 residues. CDR3 protein: CASSLVEIQYF. CDR3 nucleotides: TGTGCCAGCAGCTTAGTAGAGATACAGTACTTC.

The table lists this clone with a few counts. This chain connects TRBV6-2 or TRBV6-3 to TRBJ1-5; D call uncertain. Trimming stripped 2 bases from V and 0 bases from J, with 5 bases between. CDR3 length equals 14 residues. From germline, CDR1 is MNHEY and CDR2 SVGEGT. Here the CDR3 DNA reads TGTGCCAGCAGTTACACATATAGCAATCAGCCCCAGCATTTT. Translating it yields CASSYTYSNQPQHF.

J is TRBJ2-7 and V is TRBV7-8, with TRBD1 matching 8 bases. V shed 5 bases and J 4 bases; nucleotides not matched to a gene: 10. CDR1 and CDR2 (germline): SGHVS, FQNEAQ. The CDR3 totals 15 residues. The CDR3 sequence is CASSPDRGGFYEQYV. DNA of the CDR3: TGTGCCAGCAGCCCCGACAGGGGTGGATTTTACGAGCAGTACGTC.

The chain employs TRBV21-1 and TRBJ1-4; TRBD1, the table's D call, was not compared with the DNA. TRBV21-1 is a pseudogene segment. The CDR3 extends over 15 amino acids. CDR3 region: CASSARQGTGEKLFF. CDR3 bases: TGTGCCAGCAGCGCCCGACAGGGAACGGGTGAAAAACTGTTTTTT.

This CDR3 is CASSLAGERIHEQFF. CDR3 coding DNA: TGCGCCAGCAGCTTGGCTGGGGAGAGGATCCATGAGCAGTTCTTC. The chain is built from TRBV5-1 and TRBJ2-1; maybe TRBD2 (5 bases). V lost 0 bases to trimming and J lost 8 bases, with 15 bases between them. The CDR3 is 15 residues long. Germline-derived CDR1 and CDR2 are SGHRS and YFSETQ.

The chain carries TRBV14 and TRBJ2-2, with D maybe TRBD2 (6 bases). Looked up from germline, CDR1 is SGHDN and CDR2 is FVKESK. The CDR3 contains 15 residues. Trimming shortened V by 1 base and J by 4 bases, and 10 bases separated the two germline ends. The CDR3 sequence: CASSQVSGGTGELFF. CDR3 DNA: TGTGCCAGCAGCCAAGTGTCCGGGGGCACCGGGGAGCTGTTTTTT. Using reference TRBV14 and TRBJ2-2 for the parts outside the CDR3, the full variable domain is EAGVTQFPSHSVIEKGQTVTLRCDPISGHDNLYWYRRVMGKEIKFLLHFVKESKQDESGMPNNRFLAERTGGTYSTLKVQPAELEDSGVYFCASSQVSGGTGELFFGEGSRLTVL.

V is TRBV27 and J is TRBJ2-6; a possible D gene is TRBD1 (6 bases). V shed 2 bases and J shed 1 base, with 9 bases lying between them. The CDR3 has 16 residues. CDR1 and CDR2 from the germline V gene are MNHEY and SMNVEV (reference sequence). The CDR3 coding sequence is TGTGCCAGCAGTTTACACAGGGCATCTGGGGCCAACGTCCTGACTTTC. Residues: CASSLHRASGANVLTF. Based on the CDR3 plus reference TRBV27 and TRBJ2-6, the full variable domain is EAQVTQNPRYLITVTGKKLTVTCSQNMNHEYMSWYRQDPGLGLRQIYYSMNVEVTDKGDVPEGYKVSRKEKRNFPLILESPSPNQTSLYFCASSLHRASGANVLTFGAGSRLTVL.

The V call is TRBV11-2, the J call TRBJ2-6, with a weak D call TRBD2 (5 bases). The CDR3 is 12 amino acids. Germline loops: CDR1 SGHAT, CDR2 FQNNGV. V was clipped by 1 base and J by 11 bases, with 6 bases between them. This CDR3 reads CASSLGTDVLTF. The CDR3 bases are TGTGCCAGCAGCTTAGGGACTGACGTCCTGACTTTC.

This rearrangement joins TRBV10-3 to TRBJ2-5, with TRBD1 matching over 9 bases. The ends lost 10 bases at V and 2 bases at J; junction bases unmatched: 2. Germline lookup yields CDR1 ENHRY and CDR2 SYGVKD. The CDR3 is 12 residues long. The CDR3 protein is CATGTGQETQYF. In DNA, the CDR3 is TGTGCCACAGGGACAGGGCAAGAGACCCAGTACTTC.

Only one count was recorded for this clone. J is TRBJ1-6 and V is TRBV18; weak D call: TRBD1 (6 bases). The CDR3 length is 14 residues. In germline, CDR1 is KGHSH, CDR2 LQKENI. Trimming stripped 3 bases from V and 6 bases from J, with 9 bases between. CDR3 residues: CASSPGTTNSPLHF. DNA for the CDR3: TGTGCCAGCTCACCCGGGACAACTAATTCACCCCTCCACTTT.

The chain combines TRBV10-3 with TRBJ1-1; 8 bases line up with TRBD1. Germline-derived CDR1 and CDR2 are ENHRY and SYGVKD. V shed 4 bases and J 2 bases; nucleotides not matched to a gene: 6. The CDR3 runs to 15 residues. This CDR3 reads CAISALTGVNTEAFF. In nucleotides, the CDR3 is TGTGCCATCAGTGCGTTGACAGGGGTAAACACTGAAGCTTTCTTT.

This CDR3 is CASRRGLDTEAFF. For the CDR3, the DNA is TGTGCCAGCAGGCGGGGGTTGGACACTGAAGCTTTCTTT. This chain joins TRBV9 and TRBJ1-1; TRBD1 is a possible D gene (5 bases). The germline CDR1 and CDR2 sequences are SGDLS and YYNGEE. This CDR3 has 13 residues. V dropped 5 bases and J dropped 3 bases, with 11 bases sitting between them.

The DNA for the CDR3 is TGTGCCAGCAGTTCTCGACAGGGGGAGGGCGAGCAGTACTTC. Encoded protein: CASSSRQGEGEQYF. The genes are TRBV6-6 and TRBJ2-7; 9 bases fit TRBD1. CDR3 size: 14 residues. Trimming removed 4 bases from V and 6 bases from J; junction bases left unmatched: 7. The germline V gene encodes CDR1 MNHNY and CDR2 SVGAGI (reference sequence).

CDR3 sequence reads: CATSVGANYGYTF. The CDR3 DNA reads TGTGCCACCAGTGTCGGAGCTAACTATGGCTACACCTTC. V usage is TRBV24-1 and J usage is TRBJ1-2; D call uncertain. Trimming removed 5 bases from V and 0 bases from J, with 6 bases in between. CDR1 is KGHDR, CDR2 SFDVKD, per germline. This CDR3 region has 13 residues.

The gene calls are TRBV19 and TRBJ2-5, with D maybe TRBD1 (5 bases). CDR3 length: 13 residues. Between the trimmed V and J ends, which lost 2 bases and 2 bases, there was a span of 6 bases. In germline, CDR1 is LNHDA, CDR2 SQIVND (reference sequence). DNA for the CDR3: TGTGCCAGTAGTATAACAGGACAAGAGACCCAGTACTTC. It specifies CASSITGQETQYF.

The chain combines TRBV30 with TRBJ1-6; 8 positions agree with TRBD1. Germline CDR1 reads GTSNPN; CDR2 reads SVGIG (reference sequence). V trimming: 1 base; J trimming: 6 bases; junction bases outside the gene matches: 5. This CDR3 comprises 15 residues. CDR3 sequence: CAWSARDRSNSPLHF. The CDR3 bases are TGTGCCTGGAGTGCTCGGGACAGGAGTAATTCACCCCTCCACTTT.

CDR3: CASSESTRPLYEQYF. Here the CDR3 DNA reads TGTGCCAGCTCAGAGAGCACCAGGCCCCTCTACGAGCAGTACTTC. The V gene is TRBV18, the J gene TRBJ2-7; D is unclear. Germline CDR1 KGHSH, CDR2 LQKENI. V was pared by 5 bases and J by 3 bases, with 17 bases between. The CDR3 has 15 amino acids.

J is TRBJ1-2 and V is TRBV28; TRBD1 aligns across 10 bases. This CDR3 has 16 amino acids. V shed 3 bases and J 3 bases; nucleotides not matched to a gene: 7. Germline loops: CDR1 MDHEN, CDR2 SYDVKM. CDR3 sequence (DNA): TGTGCCAGCAGTTTTGCGGGACAGGGGAGACACTATGGCTACACCTTC. Amino acids: CASSFAGQGRHYGYTF.

This clone has more than one count but fewer than ten. The chain employs TRBV7-9 and TRBJ2-5; possible D gene TRBD2, 6 bases. CDR1 and CDR2 from the germline V gene are SEHNR and FQNEAQ (reference sequence). The CDR3 loop spans 15 amino acids. V dropped 2 bases and J dropped 1 base, with 11 bases sitting between them. Written as DNA, the CDR3 is TGTGCCAGCAGCTTAAGCGGGTGGGTCCAAGAGACCCAGTACTTC. Its protein is CASSLSGWVQETQYF.